Each of the 15 T cell receptor beta chains below was sequenced from the same sample in a study of T cell responses to AZD1222 COVID-19 vaccine (dated by TCRdb to about 2021). The time point label of this sample denotes: baseline before first vaccination. The protocol used for the library was the immunoSEQ multiplex PCR assay. Here the immuneACCESS table is served through TCRdb, limited to in-frame sequences with V and J called. Missing clones are a known gap in these copies; in checked studies unresolved V genes cover under half, and the rest lacks a known reason. This sample is represented by fewer than 100,000 clones; around 90% of them were singletons. The ten largest account for roughly 9% of the sample. Sequenced material: peripheral blood, taken on day 0 of AZD1222 vaccination. These receptors came from an adult in good health.

The chain is built from TRBV7-2 and TRBJ1-6, with unresolved D. The CDR3 totals 13 residues. Trimming stripped 10 bases from V and 0 bases from J, with 7 bases between. CDR1 and CDR2 (germline): SGHTA, FQGNSA. CDR3 loop: CATSSSYNSPLHF. CDR3 coding DNA: TGTGCCACTTCGAGCTCCTATAATTCACCCCTCCACTTT.

The V gene is TRBV19, the J gene TRBJ1-5; 11 nucleotides line up with TRBD1. Germline assignment: CDR1 LNHDA and CDR2 SQIVND (reference sequence). Trimming at V came to 5 bases and at J to 7 bases, leaving 10 bases not matched to a gene. There are 16 residues in the CDR3. The CDR3 loop is CASSLDRDRGDQPQHF. CDR3 nucleotide sequence: TGTGCCAGTAGTCTGGACCGGGACAGGGGGGACCAGCCCCAGCATTTT.

Only one count was recorded for this clone. The J gene is TRBJ2-1, the V gene TRBV19; the match to TRBD1 covers 7 bases. The CDR3 spans 13 residues. Germline trimming cut 7 bases from V and 5 bases from J; bases unmatched to any gene: 5. Looked up from germline, CDR1 is LNHDA and CDR2 is SQIVND (reference sequence). This CDR3 reads CASTGTADNEQFF. The CDR3 DNA follows: TGTGCCAGTACCGGGACAGCTGACAATGAGCAGTTCTTC.

The chain joins TRBV3-1 (or the pseudogene TRBV3-2) to TRBJ1-2, with D possibly TRBD1 on 6 matching bases. This CDR3 has 16 residues. V lost 0 bases and J lost 5, with 16 bases in between. Per the germline V gene, CDR1 is LGHDT and CDR2 is YNNKEL (reference sequence). The DNA for the CDR3 is TGTGCCAGCAGCCAAGATCTACCCGAGGGGGGTTATGGCTACACCTTC. Its protein is CASSQDLPEGGYGYTF.

This chain connects TRBV20-1 to TRBJ1-1, with D unresolved. Germline V CDR1 and CDR2: DFQATT, SNEGSKA (reference sequence). The germline V and J ends were trimmed by 3 bases and 0 bases, with 2 bases remaining between them. This CDR3 has 11 residues. This CDR3 is CSASLNTEAFF. The CDR3, as DNA: TGCAGTGCTAGTTTGAACACTGAAGCTTTCTTT.

The chain employs TRBV7-9 and TRBJ2-7, with D uncertain. The germline gives CDR1 SEHNR, CDR2 FQNEAQ (reference sequence). Trimming stripped 0 bases from V and 5 bases from J, with 2 bases between. The CDR3 runs to 11 residues. The CDR3 protein is CASSLADEQYF. DNA of the CDR3: TGTGCCAGCAGCTTAGCGGACGAGCAGTACTTC.

This rearrangement joins TRBV4-1 to TRBJ2-3; no clear D gene. The germline V and J ends were trimmed by 2 bases and 0 bases, with 9 bases remaining between them. The CDR3 has 15 amino acids. Germline-derived CDR1 and CDR2 are MGHRA and YSYEKL. DNA of the CDR3: TGCGCCAGCAGCCAATTAGGTTTGAGCACAGATACGCAGTATTTT. This translates into CASSQLGLSTDTQYF.

The V call is TRBV4-1, the J call TRBJ2-7, with D unresolved. Germline CDR1 MGHRA, CDR2 YSYEKL. V was shortened by 0 bases and J by 9 bases, with 18 bases between the two germline ends. The CDR3 runs to 15 residues. DNA of the CDR3: TGCGCCAGCAGCCAAGAGAGGAATGACCCTACTCTGCAGTACTTC. It translates to CASSQERNDPTLQYF.

J is TRBJ2-7 and V is TRBV5-1; either TRBD1 or TRBD2 may fit D (5 bases each). The CDR3 totals 15 residues. Trimming took off 4 bases at V and 2 bases at J, with 16 bases between the two ends. Germline V gene data show CDR1 as SGHRS and CDR2 as YFSETQ. The CDR3 region has the DNA TGCGCCAGCAGCCTCCCCCGGGACCCCCCCTACGAGCAGTACTTC. It is translated as CASSLPRDPPYEQYF.

This clone was seen a single time. V and J are TRBV6-5 and TRBJ2-7; D possibly matches TRBD1 or TRBD2 (7 bases each). CDR3 size: 15 residues. Trimming took off 0 bases at V and 6 bases at J, with 15 bases between the two ends. Germline V gene sequence: CDR1 MNHEY, CDR2 SVGAGI. The chain's CDR3 is CASSYSKAGGVEQYF. In DNA form, the CDR3 reads TGTGCCAGCAGTTACTCGAAGGCAGGGGGGGTCGAGCAGTACTTC.

The CDR3 here is CASSQNYGYTF. Here the CDR3 DNA reads TGTGCCAGCAGTCAAAACTATGGCTACACCTTC. The rearrangement uses TRBV28 and TRBJ1-2; D call uncertain. Germline V gene data show CDR1 as MDHEN and CDR2 as SYDVKM. The CDR3 contains 11 residues. Trimming cost V 5 bases and J 2 bases, with 3 bases left between them.

Notes on this clone: Mismatch with germline at one junction end may stem from a read error. This chain connects TRBV2 to TRBJ1-1; tentative D call: TRBD1 (6 bases). The CDR3 is made up of 15 amino acids. Looked up from germline, CDR1 is SNHLY and CDR2 is FYNNEI. The chain's CDR3 is CASSEASTGRTEAFF. For the CDR3, the DNA is TGTGCCAGCAGCGAAGCGAGTACAGGGAGGACTGAAGCTTTCTTT.

CDR3 nucleotides: TGCGCCAGCAGCAACATACCGGGACAGGATAATTCACCCCTCCACTTT. Protein product: CASSNIPGQDNSPLHF. The chain joins TRBV5-1 to TRBJ1-6; 8 nucleotides agree with TRBD1. Germline CDR1 SGHRS, CDR2 YFSETQ. J was trimmed by 5 bases and V by 4 bases; bases with no gene match: 8. CDR3 length equals 16 residues.

The gene calls are TRBV2 and TRBJ2-5; D not resolved. CDR3 length equals 11 residues. Trimming shortened V by 7 bases and J by 3 bases, and 6 bases separated the two germline ends. Germline V CDR1 and CDR2: SNHLY, FYNNEI. The CDR3 is CASKVEETQYF. The CDR3 nucleotides are TGTGCCAGCAAGGTAGAAGAGACCCAGTACTTC.

The chain joins TRBV10-3 to TRBJ1-1; 12 nucleotides match TRBD1. The CDR3 has 15 amino acids. Germline V gene sequence: CDR1 ENHRY, CDR2 SYGVKD. J gave up 2 bases and V 10 bases, and 8 bases lay outside the gene matches. CDR3 nucleotides: TGTGCCACTTCCGGGACAGGGGGCTTAAACACTGAAGCTTTCTTT. This encodes CATSGTGGLNTEAFF.